The present T cell receptor (beta chain) was sequenced within a study of siplizumab effects on memory and regulatory T cells. The assay was immunoSEQ multiplex PCR, and TCRdb's table has in-frame clones only and misses some. The table has approximately 120,000 clones, under 95% seen once; the top ten hold 0.65% to 0.9%. Whole-study findings and limits: The mapping of alloreactive clones to unstimulated subsets covered only a minor fraction of them. Proliferating clones, CD4+ or CD8+, lacked an assignable naive or memory phenotype in roughly 80-97% of cases. The apparent diversity of naive T cells exceeded that of memory cells, and naive T cells seemed to make a major contribution to the alloresponse. Confirmation that proliferating Tregs from siplizumab cultures had suppressive function was not obtained.

The V gene's germline CDR1 is KGHSH and CDR2 LQKENI. Trimming stripped 2 bases from V and 4 bases from J, with 9 bases between. There are 14 residues in the CDR3. This clone showed up just a few times. Its antigen is currently unknown. The origin of this receptor is a human donor in good health. Sequencing input: Tregs sorted from blood. The chain employs TRBV18 and TRBJ1-5; D is uncertain. CDR3 bases: TGTGCCAGCTCACCAGGGTTGAGGAATCAGCCCCAGCATTTT. This gives the protein CASSPGLRNQPQHF.